Sequencing of this TCR beta chain was carried out in a study of T-cell memory formation after mild COVID-19. Study details: Largely, the TCR clusters proved donor specific.

The V gene's germline CDR1 is GTSNPN and CDR2 SVGIG (reference sequence). CDR3 size: 14 residues. With V trimmed by 2 bases and J by 3 bases, 3 bases remained unmatched. In the case of this clonotype: Its antigen is unidentified.

Overall study results and limits: The study found balanced CD4/CD8 in clones contracting day 15 to 85 and a CD4+ lean in later expanders.

Barcoded TCR alpha and TCR beta cDNA libraries with UMIs came from 5'RACE using constant-segment primers. TCRdb redid the calling of the 5' RACE reads with MiXCR, one entry per CDR3 protein. The table records around 200,000 distinct CDR3 sequences, about 9.2% of them present only once. The rearrangement uses TRBV30 and TRBJ2-3, with 9 bases aligning to TRBD2. The sequence came from a young man who had mild COVID-19 (a few samples of this study predate the infection). Cell type and time point are not known. Material for sequencing was PBMCs or a T cell subset sorted from them (not recorded which). In DNA form, the CDR3 reads TGTGCCTGGAGTCCGGGACTAGCAACAGATACGCAGTATTTT. Translation: CAWSPGLATDTQYF.